These T cell receptor beta chains were read from a single sample in a study of T cell responses to AZD1222 COVID-19 vaccine. Assay used: immunoSEQ multiplex PCR; TCRdb lists only in-frame clones, some missing. The table lists 100,000 to 150,000 clones, 90% of them singletons. The sequencing used peripheral blood, collected on day 0 of AZD1222 vaccination. Source of these receptors: an adult in good health. Both conserved end residues are part of each CDR3. D genes are given only for firm matches. The size of a clone is reported for some rows only, either as once, few or many, or as a class for expanded clones.

cdr3_nt	cdr3_aa	d_call	clone_size	v_call	j_call
TGTGCCAGCAGCGTGGGCCCAGGGGTCCAAGAGACCCAGTACTTC	CASSVGPGVQETQYF	NA	once	TRBV28	TRBJ2-5
TGTGCCAGCAGCTTAAGGAGGAACACTGAAGCTTTCTTT	CASSLRRNTEAFF	NA	NA	TRBV7-3	TRBJ1-1
TGCAGCGTTGAAGAAGGTCCAGGGCGGCAGTACTTC	CSVEEGPGRQYF	NA	NA	TRBV29-1	TRBJ2-7
TGTGCCAGCAGTTTATGGGAAGGGCTTGGCAATCAGCCCCAGCATTTT	CASSLWEGLGNQPQHF	NA	NA	TRBV28	TRBJ1-5
TGTGCCAGCAGGCTACAGGGGGCGGGTGGCTACACCTTC	CASRLQGAGGYTF	TRBD1	NA	TRBV28	TRBJ1-2
TGTGCCAGCAGAGGACAGGGTTCATTATCCGGGGAGCTGTTTTTT	CASRGQGSLSGELFF	TRBD1	NA	TRBV25-1	TRBJ2-2
TGCAGCGCTAGGACCGGTTGGAGAGAGACCCAGTACTTC	CSARTGWRETQYF	NA	NA	TRBV29-1	TRBJ2-5
TGTGCCAGCAGCCCCTTTTCGATTAACTATGGCTACACCTTC	CASSPFSINYGYTF	NA	NA	TRBV7-9	TRBJ1-2
TGTGCCAGCTCACCAGGGTCTGACTATGGCTACACCTTC	CASSPGSDYGYTF	NA	NA	TRBV18	TRBJ1-2
TGTGCCAGCAGTGAGACAGGACAGAGAAACACCATATATTTT	CASSETGQRNTIYF	NA	NA	TRBV25-1	TRBJ1-3
TGTGCCAGCAGTGAGGACAGGGAGGGTTATGAGACCCAGTACTTC	CASSEDREGYETQYF	NA	NA	TRBV6-1	TRBJ2-5
TGTGCCAGCAGTAGACCGACAGGGGGAGTAATAGACCATGAGCAGTTCTTC	CASSRPTGGVIDHEQFF	TRBD1	few	TRBV6-2/TRBV6-3	TRBJ2-1
TGTGCCAGCAGCCCGGGACTAGCCTACAATGAGCAGTTCTTC	CASSPGLAYNEQFF	TRBD2	NA	TRBV6-5	TRBJ2-1
TGCGCCAGCAGCTCCGGGGCAACGTCCTACGAGCAGTACTTC	CASSSGATSYEQYF	NA	few	TRBV5-1	TRBJ2-7
TGTGCCAGTAGCATACCAGACCCGGCTCTTACCGGAAACACCATATATTTT	CASSIPDPALTGNTIYF	NA	NA	TRBV19	TRBJ1-3
TGTGCCAGCAGCCAAGACAAGCGGGGTAATAGAGATACGCAGTATTTT	CASSQDKRGNRDTQYF	TRBD2	NA	TRBV3-1/TRBV3-2	TRBJ2-3
TGCGCCAGCAGCTTAGACAGGGGGGACTACGAGCAGTACTTC	CASSLDRGDYEQYF	TRBD1	NA	TRBV5-1	TRBJ2-7
TGTGCTAGCAGCCGTCAATCTGGGGGAAACACCGGGGAGCTGTTTTTT	CASSRQSGGNTGELFF	NA	NA	TRBV7-7	TRBJ2-2
TGCGCCAGCAGCCAAGACAGACTTAACTATGGCTACACCTTC	CASSQDRLNYGYTF	NA	NA	TRBV4-3	TRBJ1-2
TGTGCCAGCAGCCCGCAGACAGGCGTGAACACTGAAGCTTTCTTT	CASSPQTGVNTEAFF	NA	NA	TRBV7-2	TRBJ1-1
TGTGCCAGCACCTTACAGGGCTCCGGGGAGCTGTTTTTT	CASTLQGSGELFF	NA	NA	TRBV13	TRBJ2-2
TGTGCCAGCAGTTTGGGGGCCTCACCCCTCCACTTT	CASSLGASPLHF	NA	NA	TRBV12-3/TRBV12-4	TRBJ1-6
TGTGCCAGCAGCCCGGGGGACAGACCCAATCAGCCCCAGCATTTT	CASSPGDRPNQPQHF	TRBD1	NA	TRBV7-2	TRBJ1-5
TGTGCCAGCAAACCCCCCGGGCCGGGGGGCTACACCTTC	CASKPPGPGGYTF	NA	NA	TRBV28	TRBJ1-2
TGTGCCTGGAGTCTAACTCAGGGGCGATCTGGAAACACCATATATTTT	CAWSLTQGRSGNTIYF	NA	NA	TRBV30	TRBJ1-3
TGTGCCAGCAGCCAAGATCTCGAGCCCCAGCATTTT	CASSQDLEPQHF	NA	NA	TRBV3-1/TRBV3-2	TRBJ1-5
TGTGCCAGCAAACGGGGAAGCACTGAAGCTTTCTTT	CASKRGSTEAFF	NA	NA	TRBV2	TRBJ1-1
TGCGCCAGCAGCGCGACCAGGATCGGGACTGAAGCTTTCTTT	CASSATRIGTEAFF	NA	NA	TRBV5-1	TRBJ1-1
TGTGCCAGCACCCAGGGCTTTGAGCAGTTCTTC	CASTQGFEQFF	NA	NA	TRBV12-3/TRBV12-4	TRBJ2-1
TGTGCCAGCAGCTACCCGGGGCAGGGTAACGGGGAGCTGTTTTTT	CASSYPGQGNGELFF	NA	NA	TRBV2	TRBJ2-2
TGTGCCAGCAGTGAAGTCTGGGGAAACACAGATACGCAGTATTTT	CASSEVWGNTDTQYF	NA	NA	TRBV2	TRBJ2-3
TGTGCCAGCAGCGTGACAGGGTCTGGAAACACCATATATTTT	CASSVTGSGNTIYF	TRBD1	NA	TRBV11-2	TRBJ1-3
TGTGCCAGCTTCGGTCCGGACAGGAGTAACTATGGCTACACCTTC	CASFGPDRSNYGYTF	TRBD1	once	TRBV6-5	TRBJ1-2
TGCGCCAGCAGCCAAGATCTGGGGGACAGGGTCTACGAGCAGTACTTC	CASSQDLGDRVYEQYF	TRBD1	NA	TRBV4-3	TRBJ2-7
TGTGCCAGCAGTTTGGGTTACAATGAGCAGTTCTTC	CASSLGYNEQFF	NA	NA	TRBV28	TRBJ2-1
TGTGCCAGCAGCTCCCCAAGGGACAGAGATAATGAGCAGTTCTTC	CASSSPRDRDNEQFF	TRBD1	NA	TRBV7-9	TRBJ2-1
TGTGCCAGCAGCGTAGCTGTAGGGTCAGGAAACACCATATATTTT	CASSVAVGSGNTIYF	NA	NA	TRBV9	TRBJ1-3
TGTGCCAGTAGTATATCAGGGTCCGAGACCCAGTACTTC	CASSISGSETQYF	NA	NA	TRBV19	TRBJ2-5
TGTGCCAGCAGCAATTGGGGGGGAGGTAATTCACCCCTCCACTTT	CASSNWGGGNSPLHF	NA	few	TRBV7-2	TRBJ1-6
TGTGCCAGCAGTATCCGGACAGGGGCAAACTATGGCTACACCTTC	CASSIRTGANYGYTF	TRBD1	NA	TRBV27	TRBJ1-2
TGTGCCAGAAGCACCCGGCCACATAATTCACCCCTCCACTTT	CARSTRPHNSPLHF	NA	NA	TRBV5-3	TRBJ1-6
TGTGCCAGCAGCTTAGGGACGGCCCTTTTCTCTGGGGCCAACGTCCTGACTTTC	CASSLGTALFSGANVLTF	NA	NA	TRBV7-8	TRBJ2-6
TGTGCCAGCAGCTTACGGGAATGGGAGCTGTTTTTT	CASSLREWELFF	NA	once	TRBV7-8	TRBJ2-2
TGTGCCAGCAGCTTGGGGTCGCCCACTGGAAACACCATATATTTT	CASSLGSPTGNTIYF	NA	NA	TRBV5-4	TRBJ1-3
TGTGCCAGTAGTATGGTAACTAGGGATACGCAGTATTTT	CASSMVTRDTQYF	NA	NA	TRBV19	TRBJ2-3
TGTGCCAGCTCGACGGACAGGGGGCTTTCTAGCACAGATACGCAGTATTTT	CASSTDRGLSSTDTQYF	TRBD1	NA	TRBV18	TRBJ2-3
TGTGCCTGGAGTGATACAGGGAATCAGCCCCAGCATTTT	CAWSDTGNQPQHF	NA	NA	TRBV30	TRBJ1-5
TGTGCCAGCAGCTTAGGTATGGGCACTGAAGCTTTCTTT	CASSLGMGTEAFF	NA	once	TRBV11-1	TRBJ1-1
TGTGCCAGCAGTTTATTACAGGGAGATACGCAGTATTTT	CASSLLQGDTQYF	NA	many	TRBV28	TRBJ2-3
TGTGCCAGCAGCGACGGACTAAACACTGAAGCTTTCTTT	CASSDGLNTEAFF	NA	NA	TRBV13	TRBJ1-1
TGCGCCAGCAGCCAAGAGTGGGGGGGCAATACGCAGTATTTT	CASSQEWGGNTQYF	NA	once	TRBV4-3	TRBJ2-3
TGTGCCAGCAGTCCACTGAACACTGAAGCTTTCTTT	CASSPLNTEAFF	NA	NA	TRBV28	TRBJ1-1